The clone carrying this T cell receptor beta chain occurred many times. Its antigen is not identified. These data come from a study of identical twins. With no exceptions, donors were healthy Caucasians. This CDR3 comprises 15 residues. From the 5' RACE reads, TCRdb called clonotypes with MiXCR, one entry per CDR3 protein. The sample has 350,000 or so distinct CDR3 sequences, roughly an eighth seen once; the top ten hold 6% to 9%. Overall study results and limits: Memory repertoires lacked the insertion deficit that abundant cord blood beta clonotypes showed.

The sample was also reused in another study, on yellow fever vaccine responses in identical twins. That work adds: The authors reported partly convergent, partly personalized vaccine responses in identical twins.

This sequence joins TRBV21-1 and TRBJ2-7; the listed D gene, TRBD2, was not tested against the DNA. TRBV21-1 is recorded as a pseudogene. The sample comprised CD8+ T cells sorted from blood. This TCR came from a woman younger than 35 in good health. CDR3 sequence reads: CASSKDGLGSYEQYF. Written as DNA, the CDR3 is TGTGCCAGCAGCAAAGATGGACTAGGTTCCTACGAGCAGTACTTC.